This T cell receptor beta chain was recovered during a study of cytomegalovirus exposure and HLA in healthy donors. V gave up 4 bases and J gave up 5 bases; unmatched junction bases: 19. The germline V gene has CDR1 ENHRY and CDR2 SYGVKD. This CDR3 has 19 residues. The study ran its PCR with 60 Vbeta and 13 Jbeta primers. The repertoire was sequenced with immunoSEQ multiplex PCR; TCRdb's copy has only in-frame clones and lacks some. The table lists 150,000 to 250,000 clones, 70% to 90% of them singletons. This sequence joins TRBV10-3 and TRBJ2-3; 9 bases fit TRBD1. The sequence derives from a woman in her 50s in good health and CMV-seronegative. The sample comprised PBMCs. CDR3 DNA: TGTGCCATCAGTGTCAACCCCGCAGCCCGGGGACAGGGAGTAGATACGCAGTATTTT. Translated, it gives CAISVNPAARGQGVDTQYF.